The clone carrying this T cell receptor (beta chain) was seen a few times. Its antigen is unknown. This entry is derived from a study of response to subunit inactivated influenza vaccine. The CDR3 has 14 amino acids. Germline V gives CDR1 SGHRS, CDR2 YFSETQ. V was pared by 6 bases and J by 1 base, with 13 bases between. Study-wide results and limits: Every seasonal influenza vaccination brings in few new T cells, the authors suggested.

A single record per CDR3 protein comes from TCRdb applying MiXCR to the RT-PCR reads. The profile shows roughly 500,000 distinct CDR3 sequences, about 15% of them singletons. Sequences were derived from CD4+ T cells sorted from PBMCs, sampled less than 30 months after vaccination. The gene calls are TRBV5-1 and TRBJ1-1, with unresolved D. This receptor was obtained from a man between 50 and 70 years old who received an inactivated influenza vaccine. In nucleotides, the CDR3 is TGCGCCAGCAACAGAGATGGGGAGAACACTGAAGCTTTCTTT. Protein: CASNRDGENTEAFF. The full variable domain, completed using reference TRBV5-1 and TRBJ1-1, is KAGVTQTPRYLIKTRGQQVTLSCSPISGHRSVSWYQQTPGQGLQFLFEYFSETQRNKGNFPGRFSGRQFSNSRSEMNVSTLELGDSALYLCASNRDGENTEAFFGQGTRLTVV.